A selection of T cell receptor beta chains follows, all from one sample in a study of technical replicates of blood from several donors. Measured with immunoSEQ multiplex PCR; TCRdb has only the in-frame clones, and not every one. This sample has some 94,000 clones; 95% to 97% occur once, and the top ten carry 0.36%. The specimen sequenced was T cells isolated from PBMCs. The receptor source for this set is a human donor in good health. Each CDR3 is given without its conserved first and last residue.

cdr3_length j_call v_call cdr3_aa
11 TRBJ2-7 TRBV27 ASSFHRSNEQY
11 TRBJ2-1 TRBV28 ASSALDRDGEF
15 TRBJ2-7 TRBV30 AWSVYPPTGGLIEQY
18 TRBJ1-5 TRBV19 ASSTGTDWNIIYSNQPQH
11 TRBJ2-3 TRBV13 ASSFGATDTQY
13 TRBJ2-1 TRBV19 ASSIAPSGVNEQF
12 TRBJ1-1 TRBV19 ASTVEEFDTEAF
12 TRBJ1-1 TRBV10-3 AISDKGGASEAF
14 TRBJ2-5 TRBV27 ASSHNTGVGGETQY
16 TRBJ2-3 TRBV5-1 ASSSSTSGRTTTDTQY
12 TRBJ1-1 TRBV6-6 ASSASQGYTEAF
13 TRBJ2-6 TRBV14 ASSRQFSGANVLT
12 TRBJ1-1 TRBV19 ASSIATGGTEAF
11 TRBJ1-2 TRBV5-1 ASSLDRESGYT
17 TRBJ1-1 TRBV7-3 ASSSPTGTGCYSGTEAF
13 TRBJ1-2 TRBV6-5 ASSSQQGAFYGYT
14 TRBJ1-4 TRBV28 ASSLPQGRGSEKLF
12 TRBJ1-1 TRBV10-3 ASYSGTGNTEAF
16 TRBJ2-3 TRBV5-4 ASSLEKAGVTSTDTQY
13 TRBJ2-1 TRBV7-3 ASSLSGGPYNEQF
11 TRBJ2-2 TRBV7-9 ASSDSPSGELF
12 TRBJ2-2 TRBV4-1 ASSVEGNTGELF
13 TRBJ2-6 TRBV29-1 SVDAGGNGANVLT
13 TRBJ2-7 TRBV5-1 ASSLQQGSSYEQY
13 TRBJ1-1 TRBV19 ASSISRVESTEAF
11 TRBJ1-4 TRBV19 ASRGQDNEKLF
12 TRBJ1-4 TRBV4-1 ASSLRDRTEKLF
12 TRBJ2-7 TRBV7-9 ASSQMTGTYEQY
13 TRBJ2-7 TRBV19 ASSIGETSGSGQY
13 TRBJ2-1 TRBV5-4 ASSLGSGVYNEQF
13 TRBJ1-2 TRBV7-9 ASSTPRQGFYGYT
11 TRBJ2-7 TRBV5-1 ASSTGTGYEQY
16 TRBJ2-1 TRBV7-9 ASSGIGGSGSEYNEQF
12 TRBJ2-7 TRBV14 ASSHRILYGEQY
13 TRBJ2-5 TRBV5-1 ASSLWEGGQGTQY
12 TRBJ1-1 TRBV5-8 ASSLLTGWAEAF
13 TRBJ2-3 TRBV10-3 ATVAQQASTDTQY
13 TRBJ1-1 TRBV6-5 ASSYAPQDNTEAF
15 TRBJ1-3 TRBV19 ASSPRSGESSGNTIY
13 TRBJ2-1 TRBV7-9 ASSLGTSTYNEQF
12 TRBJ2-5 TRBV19 ASSIDAGWGTQY
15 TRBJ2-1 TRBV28 ASSPLRGLRGGNEQF
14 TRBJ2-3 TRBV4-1 ASSLSLAGMPDTQY
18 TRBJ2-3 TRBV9 ASSVGLAGGLVYGTDTQY
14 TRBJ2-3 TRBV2 ASSWGLAGDADTQY
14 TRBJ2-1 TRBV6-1 ASSARTSRNHNEQF
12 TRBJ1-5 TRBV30 AWSRGGGDQPQH
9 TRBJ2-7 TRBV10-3 ATTGSYEQY